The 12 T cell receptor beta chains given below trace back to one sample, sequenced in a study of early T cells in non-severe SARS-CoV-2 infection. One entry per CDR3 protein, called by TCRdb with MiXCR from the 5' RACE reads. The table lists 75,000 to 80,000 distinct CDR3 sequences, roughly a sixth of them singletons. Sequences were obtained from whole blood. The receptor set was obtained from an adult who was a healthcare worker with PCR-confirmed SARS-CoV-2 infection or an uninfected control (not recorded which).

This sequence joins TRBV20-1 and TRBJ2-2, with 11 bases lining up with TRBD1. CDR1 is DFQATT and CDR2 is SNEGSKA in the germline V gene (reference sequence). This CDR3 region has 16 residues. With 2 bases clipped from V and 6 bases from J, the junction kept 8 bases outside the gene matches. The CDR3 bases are TGCAGTGCTAGACAAGCCCCGGGACAGGGGGCCGGGGAGCTGTTTTTT. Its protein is CSARQAPGQGAGELFF.

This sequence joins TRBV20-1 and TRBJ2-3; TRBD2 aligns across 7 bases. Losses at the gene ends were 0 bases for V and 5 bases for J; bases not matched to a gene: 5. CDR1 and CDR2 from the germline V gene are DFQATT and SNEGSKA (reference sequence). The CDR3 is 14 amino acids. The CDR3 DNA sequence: TGCAGTGCTAGAGAATGGGGGGGTGGAGATACGCAGTATTTT. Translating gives CSAREWGGGDTQYF.

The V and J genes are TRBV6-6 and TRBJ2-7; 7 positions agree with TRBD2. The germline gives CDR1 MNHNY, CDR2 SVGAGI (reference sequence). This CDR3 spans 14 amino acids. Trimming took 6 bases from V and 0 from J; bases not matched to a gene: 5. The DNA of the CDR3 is TGTGCCAGCAGATCGACTAGCAGCTCCTACGAGCAGTACTTC. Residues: CASRSTSSSYEQYF.

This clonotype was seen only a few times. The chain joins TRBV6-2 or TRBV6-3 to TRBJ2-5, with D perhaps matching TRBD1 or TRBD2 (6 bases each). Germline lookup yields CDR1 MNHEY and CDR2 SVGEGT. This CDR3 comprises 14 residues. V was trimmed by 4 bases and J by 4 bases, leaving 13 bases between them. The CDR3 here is CASSWGAGLETQYF. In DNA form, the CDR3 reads TGTGCCAGCAGTTGGGGGGCCGGTTTAGAGACCCAGTACTTC.

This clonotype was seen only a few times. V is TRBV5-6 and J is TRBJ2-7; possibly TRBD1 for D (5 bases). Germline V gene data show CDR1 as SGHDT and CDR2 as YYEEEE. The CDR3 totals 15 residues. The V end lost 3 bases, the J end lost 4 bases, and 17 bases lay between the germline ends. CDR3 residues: CASSSWQGWAYEQYF. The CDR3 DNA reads TGTGCCAGCAGCTCCTGGCAGGGTTGGGCTTACGAGCAGTACTTC.

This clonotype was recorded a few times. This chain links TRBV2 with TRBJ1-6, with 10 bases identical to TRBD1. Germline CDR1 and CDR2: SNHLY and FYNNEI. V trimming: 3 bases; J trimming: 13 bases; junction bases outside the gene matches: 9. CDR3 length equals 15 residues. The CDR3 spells CASSDLGQGSLPLHF. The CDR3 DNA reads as TGTGCCAGCAGTGATTTGGGACAGGGGTCGTTGCCCCTCCACTTT.

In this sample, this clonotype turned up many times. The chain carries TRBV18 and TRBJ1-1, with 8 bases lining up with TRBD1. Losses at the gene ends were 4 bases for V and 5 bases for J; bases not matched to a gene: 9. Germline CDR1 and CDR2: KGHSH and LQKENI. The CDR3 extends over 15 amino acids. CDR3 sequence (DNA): TGTGCCAGCTCACTCGGACAGGGCTCGGGGACTGAAGCTTTCTTT. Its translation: CASSLGQGSGTEAFF.

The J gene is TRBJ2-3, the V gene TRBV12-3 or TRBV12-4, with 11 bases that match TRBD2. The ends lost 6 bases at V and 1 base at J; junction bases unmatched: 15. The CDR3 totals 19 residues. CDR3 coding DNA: TGTGCCAGCAGCCCGCTACCGGGACTAGCGGAGGGCGGCACAGATACGCAGTATTTT. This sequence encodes CASSPLPGLAEGGTDTQYF.

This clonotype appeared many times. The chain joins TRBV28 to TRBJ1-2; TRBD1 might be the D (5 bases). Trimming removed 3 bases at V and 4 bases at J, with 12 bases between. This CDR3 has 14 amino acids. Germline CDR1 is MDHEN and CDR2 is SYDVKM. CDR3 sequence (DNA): TGTGCCAGCAGTTTCGGGGGGTCTATCTATGGCTACACCTTC. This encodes CASSFGGSIYGYTF.

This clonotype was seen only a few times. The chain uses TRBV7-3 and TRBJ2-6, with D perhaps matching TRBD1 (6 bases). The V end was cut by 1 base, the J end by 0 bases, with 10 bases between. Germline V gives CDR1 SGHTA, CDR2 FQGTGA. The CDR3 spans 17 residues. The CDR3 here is CASSLRDTTSGANVLTF. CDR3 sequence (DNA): TGTGCCAGCAGCTTAAGGGACACAACCTCTGGGGCCAACGTCCTGACTTTC. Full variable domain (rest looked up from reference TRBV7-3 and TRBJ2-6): GAGVSQTPSNKVTEKGKYVELRCDPISGHTALYWYRQSLGQGPEFLIYFQGTGAADDSGLPNDRFFAVRPEGSVSTLKIQRTERGDSAVYLCASSLRDTTSGANVLTFGAGSRLTVL.

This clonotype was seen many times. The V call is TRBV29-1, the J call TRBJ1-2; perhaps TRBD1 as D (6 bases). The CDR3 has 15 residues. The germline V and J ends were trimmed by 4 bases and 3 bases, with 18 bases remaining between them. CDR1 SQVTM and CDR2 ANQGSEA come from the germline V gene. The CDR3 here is CSVAGGLIHYYGYTF. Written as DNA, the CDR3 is TGCAGCGTTGCTGGGGGGCTCATACATTACTATGGCTACACCTTC.

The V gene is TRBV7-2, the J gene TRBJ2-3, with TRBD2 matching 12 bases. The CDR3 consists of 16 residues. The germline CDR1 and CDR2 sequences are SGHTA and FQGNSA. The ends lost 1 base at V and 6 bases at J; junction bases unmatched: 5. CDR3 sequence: CASSLEPSGGADTQYF. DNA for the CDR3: TGTGCCAGCAGCTTAGAACCTAGCGGGGGGGCGGATACGCAGTATTTT.